The following is a T cell receptor (beta chain) sequence with its context. Antigen unknown. The length of the CDR3 is 14 residues. Germline V lookup: CDR1 SEHNR, CDR2 FQNEAQ (reference sequence). The entry originates in a study of CXCR3-negative and CXCR3-positive naive CD8 T cells. Study context: There were about 140 million TRB reads altogether, and each library had about 1.5 +/- 0.3 million of them.

Those CD8+ T cells considered naive were CD45RO-CCR7+CD27+CD95-. General study findings and limits: CXCR3-positive naive cells carried more hydrophobic TRB CDR3s than CXCR3-negative ones.

The TRB cDNA libraries were prepared by 5' RACE with UMI labels. Reprocessing the 5' RACE reads, TCRdb reports a single entry for every CDR3 protein and omits DNA. The sample has roughly 140,000 distinct CDR3 sequences. The clonotype originates from a human donor in good health. Some clones in this sample may be carry-over from other donors' samples. The rearrangement joins TRBV7-9 to TRBJ1-1. The sample was naive CXCR3+ CD8+ T cells from blood. Subset specified: CD45RO-CCR7+CD27+CD95- naive CD8+ T cells expressing CXCR3 (TNR3+). The CDR3 sequence: CASSPGGRVTEAFF.